These 28 T cell receptor beta chains originate from one sample sequenced in a study of T cells in Graves' hyperthyroidism and ophthalmopathy. Authors of the study amplified TCR beta CDR3 regions from RNA transcripts. HTBI primers were used for first-round RT-PCR of the TCR CDR3. TCRdb independently ran MiXCR on the multiplex PCR reads; one entry per CDR3 protein. The data hold 450,000 to 650,000 distinct CDR3 sequences, with over 15% observed a single time. Sequenced material: blood. The receptors originated from a woman younger than 30 with Graves' ophthalmopathy.

This chain uses TRBV27 with TRBJ1-6, with a weak D call TRBD1 (6 bases). Deletions cut 6 bases from V and 8 bases from J, with 11 bases between. The CDR3 has 13 amino acids. Germline assignment: CDR1 MNHEY and CDR2 SMNVEV (reference sequence). CDR3 coding DNA: TGTGCCAGCAGGACAGGTTTGGATTCACCCCTCCACTTT. Its protein product is CASRTGLDSPLHF.

The chain has TRBV6-4 and TRBJ1-1; a weak D match, TRBD1 (6 bases). Trimming removed 6 bases at V and 4 bases at J, with 12 bases between. This CDR3 contains 13 residues. Germline-derived CDR1 and CDR2 are MRHNA and SNTAGT. CDR3 in DNA: TGTGCCAGCAGAGAGGGGGGAAGCACTGAAGCTTTCTTT. Its protein is CASREGGSTEAFF.

The table lists this clonotype with many counts. The rearrangement joins TRBV28 to TRBJ2-7, with 7 bases matching TRBD1. The CDR3 contains 14 residues. V lost 2 bases and J lost 7; bases outside the gene matches: 8. Germline V gene lookup returns CDR1 MDHEN and CDR2 SYDVKM. CDR3 nucleotides: TGTGCCAGCAGTTTACCCTTAGGGGGCAGGGAGCAGTACTTC. It codes for CASSLPLGGREQYF.

J is TRBJ2-2 and V is TRBV30, with D possibly matching TRBD2 (5 bases). Looked up from germline, CDR1 is GTSNPN and CDR2 is SVGIG (reference sequence). This CDR3 spans 15 amino acids. V shed 4 bases and J shed 0 bases, with 12 bases lying between them. Written as DNA, the CDR3 is TGTGCCTGGATAGCGCCGTTCGCGAACACCGGGGAGCTGTTTTTT. Its translation: CAWIAPFANTGELFF.

There are a few counts of this clonotype. The genes are TRBV7-9 and TRBJ1-3, with D possibly matching TRBD1 (5 bases). The length of the CDR3 is 19 residues. Germline CDR1 SEHNR, CDR2 FQNEAQ (reference sequence). Trimming pared 4 bases from V and 2 bases from J, leaving 24 bases between. The CDR3 DNA follows: TGTGCCAGCAGCTCCCGCAAGGCCAGGGAAGTTTTCCCTGGAAACACCATATATTTT. Translation: CASSSRKAREVFPGNTIYF.

This clonotype was observed many times. This chain connects TRBV10-3 to TRBJ2-7; D gene uncertain. The V end lost 5 bases, the J end lost 9 bases, and 11 bases lay between the germline ends. The germline gives CDR1 ENHRY, CDR2 SYGVKD. There are 11 residues in the CDR3. DNA for the CDR3: TGTGCCATCAGTCCGGGTGGTGCGCAGTACTTC. Its translation is CAISPGGAQYF.

The CDR3 bases are TGCAGTGCTAGAGATATAGCGGGAGGAGACTACGAGCAGTACTTC. It specifies CSARDIAGGDYEQYF. The V and J genes are TRBV20-1 and TRBJ2-7; 10 nucleotides agree with TRBD2. CDR1 is DFQATT and CDR2 is SNEGSKA in the germline V gene (reference sequence). Trimming cost V 0 bases and J 3 bases; bases outside gene matches: 5. CDR3 length: 15 residues.

This clonotype has at least ten counts. The chain combines TRBV5-1 with TRBJ2-2; 12 nucleotides align to TRBD1. The length of the CDR3 is 16 residues. V was clipped by 1 base and J by 7 bases; unmatched bases: 5. CDR1 and CDR2 from the germline V gene are SGHRS and YFSETQ. In DNA form, the CDR3 reads TGCGCCAGCAGCTTGTCGGGACAGGGGGCTTTCGGGGAGCTGTTTTTT. It yields the protein CASSLSGQGAFGELFF.

Ten or more counts support this clonotype. V gene TRBV5-1 combines with J gene TRBJ1-1; 8 bases map to TRBD1. Looked up from germline, CDR1 is SGHRS and CDR2 is YFSETQ. The CDR3 consists of 16 residues. The J segment lost 0 bases and the V segment lost 4 bases, leaving 8 bases of the junction unmatched. Here the CDR3 reads CASSDPTGAMNTEAFF. CDR3 coding DNA: TGCGCCAGCAGCGATCCGACAGGGGCGATGAACACTGAAGCTTTCTTT.

This clonotype was seen a handful of times. A read error may be the cause here, since a much bigger clone is one base away. The genes are TRBV18 and TRBJ1-1, with unresolved D. The CDR3 contains 13 residues. Germline V lookup: CDR1 KGHSH, CDR2 LQKENI. The CDR3 DNA reads as TGTGCCAGCCCACCGAGATCGGGGATGCAGGCTTTCTTT. It translates to CASPPRSGMQAFF.

This clonotype was seen many times. The chain combines TRBV6-1 with TRBJ1-5; D unresolved. The CDR3 is 14 residues long. Trimming shortened V by 0 bases and J by 5 bases, and 8 bases separated the two germline ends. CDR1 is MNHNS and CDR2 is SASEGT in the germline V gene. The CDR3: CASSEASTHQPQHF. The CDR3 region has the DNA TGTGCCAGCAGTGAAGCGTCAACTCATCAGCCCCAGCATTTT.

This clonotype was recorded at least ten times. The chain is built from TRBV11-2 and TRBJ2-7; unclear D gene. CDR1 SGHAT and CDR2 FQNNGV come from the germline V gene. The CDR3 totals 10 residues. V was shortened by 4 bases and J by 6 bases, with 4 bases between the two germline ends. For the CDR3, the DNA is TGTGCCAGCAGCTCCGCCGAGCAGTACTTC. It translates to CASSSAEQYF.

This clonotype was recorded at least ten times. The junction and the germline gene differ at one end; a read error may be behind it. The chain has TRBV7-7 and TRBJ2-3; TRBD1 matches 7 bases. This CDR3 has 14 amino acids. Germline CDR1 SSHAT, CDR2 FNYEAQ (reference sequence). For the CDR3, the DNA is TGTGCTAGCAGCTTAACAGGGGATGCAGATACGCAGTATTTT. This gives the protein CASSLTGDADTQYF.

This clonotype has a handful of counts. The V and J genes are TRBV6-4 and TRBJ1-1, with D unclear. Germline V CDR1 and CDR2: MRHNA, SNTAGT. The germline V and J ends were trimmed by 7 bases and 7 bases, with 4 bases remaining between them. The CDR3 loop spans 9 amino acids. The CDR3, as DNA: TGTGCCAGCAATCTTGAAGCTTTCTTT. This codes for CASNLEAFF.

There are many counts of this clonotype. V is TRBV9 and J is TRBJ2-1, with 9 positions matching TRBD1. The germline CDR1 and CDR2 sequences are SGDLS and YYNGEE. Unmatched junction bases numbered 12, after V lost 4 bases and J lost 7 bases. CDR3 size: 16 residues. The CDR3 spells CASSHREGQGWNEQFF. For the CDR3, the DNA is TGTGCCAGCAGCCACCGAGAGGGACAGGGTTGGAATGAGCAGTTCTTC.

The chain is built from TRBV27 and TRBJ2-1; no clear D gene. The V end was cut by 2 bases, the J end by 7 bases, with 12 bases between. Germline loops: CDR1 MNHEY, CDR2 SMNVEV (reference sequence). This CDR3 region has 14 residues. CDR3 sequence: CASSLSIVLNEQFF. As DNA, the CDR3 is TGTGCCAGCAGTTTAAGTATAGTATTGAATGAGCAGTTCTTC.

This clonotype was counted at least ten times. The chain has TRBV6-2 or TRBV6-3 and TRBJ1-1, with D unclear. V lost 5 bases to trimming and J lost 6 bases, with 13 bases between them. Germline loops: CDR1 MNHEY, CDR2 SVGEGT. The CDR3 is 13 amino acids. The CDR3 loop is CASSQTWTPEAFF. The CDR3 DNA sequence: TGTGCCAGCAGTCAGACCTGGACGCCTGAAGCTTTCTTT.

The sample holds many counts of this clonotype. The rearrangement joins TRBV20-1 to TRBJ2-1; 7 bases fit TRBD2. Germline lookup yields CDR1 DFQATT and CDR2 SNEGSKA (reference sequence). There are 14 residues in the CDR3. J was trimmed by 0 bases and V by 6 bases; bases with no gene match: 5. The DNA of the CDR3 is TGCAGTGCCCTCTCGGGGGGCTCCTACAATGAGCAGTTCTTC. It encodes CSALSGGSYNEQFF.

This chain uses TRBV30 with TRBJ1-1; the D is unclear. Germline CDR1 is GTSNPN and CDR2 is SVGIG (reference sequence). The CDR3 spans 13 residues. The V gene lost 4 bases and the J gene lost 1 base, with 10 bases spanning the gap. The CDR3: CAWIGQANTEAFF. In DNA, the CDR3 is TGTGCCTGGATCGGCCAGGCGAACACTGAAGCTTTCTTT.

This clonotype was detected a few times. This chain connects TRBV30 to TRBJ1-2, with 10 bases matching TRBD1. The V and J ends lost 2 bases and 4 bases, in that order; junction bases with no gene match: 4. Germline loops: CDR1 GTSNPN, CDR2 SVGIG (reference sequence). The CDR3 totals 14 residues. The CDR3: CAWSPDRGGYGYTF. CDR3 nucleotide sequence: TGTGCCTGGAGTCCGGACAGGGGGGGCTATGGCTACACCTTC.

As regards this clonotype: This may be a read error, as it is one base from a much larger clone. The genes are TRBV7-9 and TRBJ1-1; D gene uncertain. Per the germline V gene, CDR1 is SEHNR and CDR2 is FQNEAQ (reference sequence). The V gene lost 1 base and the J gene lost 7 bases, with 7 bases spanning the gap. The CDR3 extends over 12 amino acids. The DNA of the CDR3 is TGTGCCAGCAGCTTAGTATCGCATGAAGCTTTCTTT. Translation gives CASSLVSHEAFF. Variable domain in full (rest from reference TRBV7-9 and TRBJ1-1): DTGVSQNPRHKITKRGQNVTFRCDPISEHNRLYWYRQTLGQGPEFLTYFQNEAQLEKSRLLSDRFSAERPKGSFSTLEIQRTEQGDSAMYLCASSLVSHEAFFGQGTRLTVV.

The chain is built from TRBV20-1 and TRBJ2-3, with 10 bases lining up with TRBD1. The CDR3 spans 14 residues. Germline trimming cut 6 bases from V and 1 base from J; bases unmatched to any gene: 4. Per the germline V gene, CDR1 is DFQATT and CDR2 is SNEGSKA (reference sequence). The CDR3 loop is CSARQGAGTDTQYF. Written as DNA, the CDR3 is TGCAGTGCCCGACAGGGGGCGGGCACAGATACGCAGTATTTT.

CDR3: CATSVWGEGNQPQHF. The DNA of the CDR3 is TGTGCCACCAGCGTGTGGGGTGAGGGCAATCAGCCCCAGCATTTT. This rearrangement joins TRBV15 to TRBJ1-5; no clear D. Trimming shortened V by 5 bases and J by 2 bases, and 13 bases separated the two germline ends. The CDR3 length is 15 residues. Germline CDR1 LNHNV, CDR2 YYDKDF (reference sequence).

This clonotype was observed many times. The rearrangement joins TRBV7-2 to TRBJ2-1; no firm D call. From germline, CDR1 is SGHTA and CDR2 FQGNSA. The ends were cut back, 1 base at V and 5 bases at J, with 21 bases in the middle. The CDR3 contains 18 residues. This CDR3 is CASSLEAPLSLSHNEQFF. The DNA for the CDR3 is TGTGCCAGCAGCTTAGAGGCGCCTCTTTCCCTGTCCCACAATGAGCAGTTCTTC.

This clonotype was detected ten times or more. This sequence joins TRBV7-2 and TRBJ2-7; TRBD1 matches 8 bases. CDR3 length: 15 residues. Germline V gene data show CDR1 as SGHTA and CDR2 as FQGNSA. The V gene end was trimmed by 5 bases and the J gene end by 5 bases; junction bases not matched to a gene: 11. The CDR3 region is CASSPSIQGAHEQYF. The CDR3 nucleotides are TGTGCCAGCAGCCCTTCTATCCAGGGGGCCCACGAGCAGTACTTC.

This clonotype showed up many times. The genes are TRBV30 and TRBJ1-1, with D perhaps matching TRBD1 (5 bases). Germline V gives CDR1 GTSNPN, CDR2 SVGIG (reference sequence). This CDR3 comprises 15 residues. Between the trimmed V and J ends, which lost 3 bases and 4 bases, there was a span of 18 bases. Here the CDR3 reads CAWSPGEGLVTEAFF. CDR3 nucleotides: TGTGCCTGGAGCCCCGGGGAGGGGTTGGTCACTGAAGCTTTCTTT.

The chain is built from TRBV7-2 and TRBJ2-7; 8 bases are shared with TRBD1. The CDR3 runs 15 residues. V shed 6 bases and J 4 bases; nucleotides not matched to a gene: 11. Per germline, CDR1 SGHTA and CDR2 FQGNSA. The CDR3 loop reads CASSSRTGLTYEQYF. CDR3 DNA sequence: TGTGCCAGCAGTTCCCGGACAGGGCTTACTTACGAGCAGTACTTC.

The table lists this clonotype with a few counts. The genes are TRBV20-1 and TRBJ2-1, with D possibly matching TRBD1 (5 bases). Germline V gene sequence: CDR1 DFQATT, CDR2 SNEGSKA (reference sequence). The CDR3 has 15 residues. The V end was cut by 5 bases, the J end by 5 bases, with 19 bases between. CDR3 region: CSAGKDKEGDNEQFF. Here the CDR3 DNA reads TGCAGTGCTGGTAAAGACAAGGAAGGGGACAATGAGCAGTTCTTC.